This T cell receptor (beta chain) is drawn from a study of CD8+CD57+ T cells in acquired aplastic anemia. Study information: DNA recovered from sorted CD4+ and CD8+ cells had a mean of approximately 3.4 ug. Overall study results and limits: Patients shared 25 to 35 CD8+ CDR3 sequences with controls.

The patients chosen for sequencing had shown expansion of CD8+CD57+ cells (detected by flow cytometry). The patients all had a severe acquired aplastic anemia diagnosis. Sampling of blood occurred while the patients had still received no therapy. A remark on this clonotype: The antigen is not known.

This CDR3 spans 15 amino acids. Trimming cost V 2 bases and J 2 bases; bases outside gene matches: 4. Germline V gene data show CDR1 as SGDLS and CDR2 as YYNGEE. The template used for profiling TCR beta VDJ and CDR3 was genomic DNA. TCRdb analysed the reads with MiXCR anew, one entry per CDR3 protein. Seen here are 150,000 to 200,000 distinct CDR3 sequences, 45% to 55% observed once, and the top ten hold under 40%. This chain uses TRBV9 with TRBJ2-3; 8 bases are shared with TRBD2. The source material was sorted CD4+, CD8+, or CD8+CD57+ T cells (not recorded which) from PBMCs. The receptor was isolated from a human donor with aplastic anemia. The CDR3 reads CASSVQAGVTDTQYF. CDR3 sequence (DNA): TGTGCCAGCAGCGTTCAAGCGGGAGTCACAGATACGCAGTATTTT. Filled out from reference TRBV9 and TRBJ2-3, the complete variable domain reads DSGVTQTPKHLITATGQRVTLRCSPRSGDLSVYWYQQSLDQGLQFLIQYYNGEERAKGNILERFSAQQFPDLHSELNLSSLELGDSALYFCASSVQAGVTDTQYFGPGTRLTVL.